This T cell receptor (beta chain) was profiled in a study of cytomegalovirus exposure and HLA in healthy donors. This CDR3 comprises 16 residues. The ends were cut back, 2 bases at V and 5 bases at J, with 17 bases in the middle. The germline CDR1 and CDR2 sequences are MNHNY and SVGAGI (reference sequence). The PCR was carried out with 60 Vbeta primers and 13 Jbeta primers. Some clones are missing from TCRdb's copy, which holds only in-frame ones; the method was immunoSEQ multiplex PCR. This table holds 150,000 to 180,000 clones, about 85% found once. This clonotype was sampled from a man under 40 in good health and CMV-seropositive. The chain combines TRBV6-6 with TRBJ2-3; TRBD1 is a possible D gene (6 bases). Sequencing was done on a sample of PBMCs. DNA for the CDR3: TGTGCCAGCAGTTACCCACAGGGTCAAACAGGAGATACGCAGTATTTT. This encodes CASSYPQGQTGDTQYF.